This TCR beta chain was profiled in a study of lymphopenia after photon versus proton radiotherapy. Germline CDR1 and CDR2: SGHDT and YYEEEE. CDR3 length: 15 amino acids. Trimming cost V 2 bases and J 3 bases; bases outside gene matches: 4. To note about this clone: What it binds is not known.

The assay was immunoSEQ multiplex PCR, and TCRdb's table has in-frame clones only and misses some. The sample yields some 30,000 clones, roughly 90% seen once. Overall study findings and caveats: After lymphocyte nadir, photon-treated repertoires showed oligoclonal expansion, especially CD8+ Temra.

The J gene is TRBJ2-3, the V gene TRBV5-6, with TRBD2 identical over 9 bases. The specimen comprised peripheral blood, sampled from a patient treated with photon-based radiotherapy. The TCR comes from a woman aged 45-60 years with pancreatic cancer. CDR3 sequence: CASSLEAGGTDTQYF. The CDR3 DNA is TGTGCCAGCAGCTTAGAAGCGGGAGGTACAGATACGCAGTATTTT.